This T cell receptor beta chain stems from a study of blood T cell repertoires in COVID-19. Looking at the study overall: Samples representing acute and convalescent COVID-19 were sourced from the United States, Italy and Spain. Nucleic acid was either cDNA or gDNA, and it came from T cells, B-cell-depleted T cells, or PBMCs.

Original analysis: It was from reference gene primer amplification that nucleated cell counts were estimated. Assay: immunoSEQ multiplex PCR; the TCRdb copy retains only in-frame clones and omits some. The DNA gave D and trimming, while V, J and clone size come from that table. The sample includes 75,000 to 95,000 clones, 80% to 90% of them seen just once. This clone showed up just once. A read error may account for a junction end that differs from germline. The CDR3 loop spans 18 amino acids. CDR1 SSHAT and CDR2 FNYEAQ come from the germline V gene (reference sequence). The chain couples TRBV7-7 to TRBJ2-6; D might be TRBD1 (7 bases). This sequence was found in a human donor in a cohort sampled during active COVID-19. Specimen: peripheral blood. The CDR3 is CASSPGRQGSAGANVLTF. DNA of the CDR3: TGTGCTAGCAGCCCCGGGAGACAGGGTTCTGCCGGGGCCAACGTCCTGACTTTC.